This T cell receptor (beta chain) comes out of a study of cytotoxic CD8 clonotypes in ibrutinib-treated CLL (dated by TCRdb to about 2021). In terms of the full investigation: The cohort was composed of ten to eleven relapsed/refractory and roughly 15 treatment-naive patients; IGHV unmutated status was identified in 17 patients. Cryopreserved peripheral blood mononuclear cells were obtained prior to treatment, at the time of response, and at either disease progression or sustained remission. Partial responses were observed in around 25 patients and complete responses in 2; after a median follow-up of around 68 months, remission was maintained in 15 or so patients and progression was observed in approximately twelve. Samples averaged roughly 280,000 productive templates and approximately 100,000 productive rearrangements. Longitudinal samples were available for about 30% of the 86 trial participants. Response samples were taken after a median of around 13 months on treatment, ranging from roughly 6 to 36 months. Every sample from remission and from progressive disease was obtained while the patients were still on ibrutinib.

A remark on this clone: Its antigen remains undetermined. Qualities for individual bases were not recorded, and no much larger clone is one base off.

Findings and caveats that apply to the study as a whole: Lymph node repertoires were not examined, and the timing of sampling was not matched between patients in sustained remission and those whose disease progressed. Baseline clonality exceeded that of age-matched healthy donors and correlated strongly with circulating CD8+ T-cell counts. An increase in clonality was observed at ibrutinib response, with clonality remaining stable during sustained remission and falling back toward baseline at progression. Public clonotypes were rare and either contracted or stayed stable during treatment, and the rise in clonality at ibrutinib response reflected the expansion of private clonotypes.

The goal of deep resolution MiSeq sequencing was a depth between 1 in 1 million and 1 in 200,000 T cells, and coverage averaged 10x per clonotype. TCR beta libraries were generated with the immunoSEQ hsTCRB Kit. The published analysis was carried out like this. ImmunoSEQ Data Assistant and ImmunoSEQ Analyzer were used for data analysis, and V, D and J genes were assigned according to IMGT definitions. Clonality was computed as one minus normalized Shannon entropy of productive rearrangement frequencies, ranging from 0 to 1. Only overrepresented clonotypes making up at least 0.05% of each patient's repertoire were included in the public clonotype analysis. Repertoires from more than ten age-matched healthy donors in immuneACCESS were used as clonality controls. The table was pulled from immuneACCESS by TCRdb, which kept in-frame rearrangements only. Such tables lose some clones; where checked, under half of the loss comes from unresolved V genes, and the rest has no known cause. V and J calls and clone size come straight from that table; D and trimming were deduced from the DNA. The sample profile shows tens of thousands of clones; 75% to 85% of them were found once. The ten biggest clones cover roughly 8% of the sample.

The intended sense of this specimen's time point label: approximately 25 months on ibrutinib. For TCR beta library preparation, approximately 1.8 micrograms of genomic DNA was extracted from cryopreserved PBMCs. Longitudinal blood samples from CLL patients on ibrutinib monotherapy underwent high-throughput TCR beta sequencing. The patients took part in an open-label, single-center phase 2 trial of ibrutinib monotherapy. The sequence was collected from a human donor with chronic lymphocytic leukemia. The sequencing here drew on PBMCs, taken after 24 months of ibrutinib treatment.

The sequenced DNA: TGTGCCAGCAGCCCCCATGGAGGGCTGGGGGGAAACACCATATATTTT. Its coded protein is CASSPHGGLGGNTIYF. This sequence uses TRBV7-9 and TRBJ1-3; the D gene assignment is ambiguous. The CDR3 sequence holds 16 residues, the cysteine and phenylalanine included. Of all the DNA, just the CDR3 is kept, 48 bases in frame from base 1. Based on the germline V gene (reference sequence), the CDR1 and CDR2 sequences are SEHNR and FQNEAQ. V loses 5 bases of germline sequence and J loses 4 bases, and the interval between the two ends is 18 bases.